The sequence of this T cell receptor (beta chain) was determined in a study of monozygotic twins with inflammatory bowel disease. After re-calling the 5' RACE reads, TCRdb lists one entry per CDR3 protein, DNA absent. The table gives some 300,000 distinct CDR3 sequences; the top ten clones make up 5.6% of it. This TCR was sampled from a human donor with ulcerative colitis or Crohn's disease, or a healthy co-twin of an affected twin (not recorded which). The specimen sequenced was blood.

The CDR3 is CASSSSQGASYNEQFF. This chain links TRBV19 with TRBJ2-1; no DNA is available, so the TRBD1 call from TCRdb remains unchecked. CDR1 is LNHDA and CDR2 is SQIVND in the germline V gene (reference sequence). The CDR3 is 16 residues long.